These 21 T cell receptor beta chains share one sample of origin, sequenced in a study of T cell changes during pregnancy in multiple sclerosis. Sequencing was performed with immunoSEQ multiplex PCR; in TCRdb, only in-frame clones are kept and a portion is missing. The sample includes tens of thousands of clones, roughly 90% of them seen just once. Material: peripheral blood, obtained in the third trimester of pregnancy. Receptors were obtained from a female donor in good health, enrolled as a control in a pregnancy study.

The CDR3 loop is CASSAGTSGTHEQFF. CDR3 in DNA: TGTGCCAGCAGTGCCGGGACTAGCGGGACCCATGAGCAGTTCTTC. This rearrangement joins TRBV9 to TRBJ2-1, with TRBD2 matching over 13 bases. Germline values: CDR1 SGDLS, CDR2 YYNGEE. V dropped 5 bases and J dropped 8; count of bases not matched to a gene: 7. CDR3 length: 15 residues.

This chain uses TRBV9 with TRBJ1-1; D is uncertain. The CDR3 runs 14 residues. Germline loops: CDR1 SGDLS, CDR2 YYNGEE. The germline V and J ends were trimmed by 0 bases and 6 bases, with 12 bases remaining between them. The CDR3 DNA reads TGTGCCAGCAGCGTAGGCCCGGGGTCCCCTGAAGCTTTCTTT. This translates into CASSVGPGSPEAFF.

The chain joins TRBV28 to TRBJ1-2, with D perhaps TRBD1 (6 bases). V was pared by 6 bases and J by 5 bases, with 25 bases between. CDR3 length equals 17 residues. Per the germline V gene, CDR1 is MDHEN and CDR2 is SYDVKM. In nucleotides, the CDR3 is TGTGCCAGCAGAGTTATCCGAACAGGGTTCCGAGGGTATGGCTACACCTTC. The encoded protein is CASRVIRTGFRGYGYTF.

The rearrangement joins TRBV27 to TRBJ2-7; possibly TRBD1 for D (5 bases). Germline V gene sequence: CDR1 MNHEY, CDR2 SMNVEV (reference sequence). V was pared by 5 bases and J by 7 bases, with 18 bases between. The CDR3 is made up of 14 amino acids. CDR3 sequence: CASSPVRASGEQYF. The CDR3 bases are TGTGCCAGCAGTCCCGTCAGGGCTTCTGGTGAGCAGTACTTC.

The CDR3: CASSNGQGNSPLHF. The CDR3 DNA follows: TGCGCCAGCAGCAATGGGCAGGGGAATTCACCCCTCCACTTT. V and J are TRBV5-1 and TRBJ1-6; TRBD1 is a possible D gene (6 bases). The CDR3 is made up of 14 amino acids. Germline CDR1 reads SGHRS; CDR2 reads YFSETQ. The V end was cut by 4 bases, the J end by 7 bases, with 12 bases between.

The V and J genes are TRBV7-8 and TRBJ2-1; 8 bases align to TRBD2. With V trimmed by 4 bases and J by 7 bases, 6 bases remained unmatched. Germline loops: CDR1 SGHVS, CDR2 FQNEAQ. CDR3 length: 14 residues. CDR3 bases: TGTGCCAGCAGCTCCCCTGGCGGGGGGAATGAGCAGTTCTTC. It encodes CASSSPGGGNEQFF.

This chain connects TRBV11-2 to TRBJ1-4; D call uncertain. Germline CDR1 SGHAT, CDR2 FQNNGV. V gave up 3 bases and J gave up 4 bases, with 6 bases separating them. The CDR3 consists of 13 residues. The CDR3 DNA reads as TGTGCCAGCAGCTTTGCCGGTAATGAAAAACTGTTTTTT. Amino acid sequence: CASSFAGNEKLFF.

This clone occurred once. This rearrangement joins TRBV2 to TRBJ1-1, with D uncertain. With 7 bases removed from V and 2 bases from J, the gap between germline ends came to 8 bases. Germline CDR1 SNHLY, CDR2 FYNNEI. The CDR3 spans 12 residues. The CDR3 sequence is CASIRDNTEAFF. DNA of the CDR3: TGTGCCAGCATCCGGGATAACACTGAAGCTTTCTTT.

V usage is TRBV25-1 and J usage is TRBJ2-7; D possibly corresponds to TRBD2 (5 bases). Germline V gene sequence: CDR1 MGHDK, CDR2 SYGVNS. The V end lost 7 bases, the J end lost 3 bases, and 7 bases lay between the germline ends. The length of the CDR3 is 11 residues. In DNA, the CDR3 is TGTGCCAGCACCCGGGGCTACGAGCAGTACTTC. Protein sequence: CASTRGYEQYF.

V is TRBV2 and J is TRBJ2-7, with D maybe TRBD2 (5 bases). Germline V CDR1 and CDR2: SNHLY, FYNNEI. The CDR3 loop spans 16 amino acids. V gave up 7 bases and J gave up 2 bases, with 21 bases separating them. The CDR3 DNA reads TGTGCCAGCACTTTTAGGACTCAGCGGAGTACCTACGAGCAGTACTTC. Its protein is CASTFRTQRSTYEQYF.

This chain links TRBV7-6 with TRBJ1-1; 10 bases match TRBD1. The CDR3 totals 15 residues. J gave up 5 bases and V 3 bases, and 6 bases lay outside the gene matches. Germline CDR1 reads SGHVS; CDR2 reads FNYEAQ. CDR3 loop: CASSFGTGERTEAFF. For the CDR3, the DNA is TGTGCCAGCAGCTTCGGGACAGGGGAAAGGACTGAAGCTTTCTTT.

This clone was observed a handful of times. The V call is TRBV5-6, the J call TRBJ1-2; D is possibly TRBD1 (5 bases). The CDR3 consists of 14 residues. The V end lost 1 base, the J end lost 3 bases, and 10 bases lay between the germline ends. Per germline, CDR1 SGHDT and CDR2 YYEEEE. The CDR3 DNA is TGTGCCAGCAGCTTGACGACAGACTACTATGGCTACACCTTC. It specifies CASSLTTDYYGYTF.

The J gene is TRBJ1-1, the V gene TRBV13; D perhaps matches TRBD1 (6 bases). The CDR3 contains 12 residues. Germline-derived CDR1 and CDR2 are PRHDT and FYEKMQ (reference sequence). V gave up 5 bases and J gave up 5 bases, with 9 bases separating them. DNA for the CDR3: TGTGCCAGCAGCCCCACAGGGACTGAAGCTTTCTTT. Translated: CASSPTGTEAFF.

The rearrangement links TRBV28 to TRBJ2-5; a weak D match, TRBD1 (6 bases). Trimming stripped 8 bases from V and 5 bases from J, with 12 bases between. The CDR3 is 12 amino acids. Germline loops: CDR1 MDHEN, CDR2 SYDVKM. CDR3 DNA: TGTGCCAGCGCCGGGACAATTGAGACCCAGTACTTC. As protein: CASAGTIETQYF.

The chain uses TRBV6-5 and TRBJ2-1; possible D gene TRBD2, 6 bases. V lost 2 bases and J lost 6, with 11 bases in between. CDR1 is MNHEY, CDR2 SVGAGI, per germline. CDR3 length: 14 amino acids. The CDR3 bases are TGTGCCAGCAGTTACACCGGGGAGGTCAATGAGCAGTTCTTC. This encodes CASSYTGEVNEQFF.

The chain uses TRBV2 and TRBJ2-5, with TRBD1 identical over 8 bases. The CDR3 spans 13 residues. Looked up from germline, CDR1 is SNHLY and CDR2 is FYNNEI. The J segment lost 3 bases and the V segment lost 5 bases, leaving 2 bases of the junction unmatched. CDR3 nucleotides: TGTGCCAGCAGTCGGACAGGGAAAGAGACCCAGTACTTC. The encoded protein is CASSRTGKETQYF.

The CDR3 sequence is CASSITGQAPMDGYTF. The CDR3 DNA is TGTGCCAGTAGTATAACAGGGCAAGCCCCTATGGATGGCTACACCTTC. The chain employs TRBV19 and TRBJ1-2, with a weak D call TRBD1 (6 bases). V was clipped by 2 bases and J by 6 bases, with 19 bases between them. This CDR3 is built from 16 residues. Germline V lookup: CDR1 LNHDA, CDR2 SQIVND (reference sequence).

This chain uses TRBV9 with TRBJ2-5, with 8 bases aligning to TRBD1. The CDR3 has 16 residues. Trimming removed 3 bases from V and 2 bases from J; junction bases left unmatched: 9. Germline-derived CDR1 and CDR2 are SGDLS and YYNGEE. CDR3 amino acids: CASSARDRGGQETQYF. DNA for the CDR3: TGTGCCAGCAGCGCAAGAGACAGGGGAGGTCAAGAGACCCAGTACTTC.

For the CDR3, the DNA is TGTGCCAGCTCACAAGCCGGGACAGGTACCTACGAGCAGTACTTC. Translated, it gives CASSQAGTGTYEQYF. The chain recombines TRBV18 with TRBJ2-7; 8 positions match TRBD1. Germline values: CDR1 KGHSH, CDR2 LQKENI. J gave up 2 bases and V 4 bases, and 7 bases lay outside the gene matches. This CDR3 contains 15 residues.

This clone was counted a single time. The chain is built from TRBV5-1 and TRBJ2-3; 9 bases match TRBD1. Germline CDR1 SGHRS, CDR2 YFSETQ. Trimming removed 5 bases from V and 5 bases from J; junction bases left unmatched: 9. The length of the CDR3 is 15 residues. This chain's CDR3 is CASSWSGTGIDTQYF. CDR3 nucleotides: TGCGCCAGCAGTTGGTCCGGGACAGGGATAGATACGCAGTATTTT.

The chain combines TRBV7-2 with TRBJ2-4, with 9 bases fitting TRBD1. This CDR3 spans 13 amino acids. With 4 bases clipped from V and 6 bases from J, the junction kept 1 base outside the gene matches. The germline gives CDR1 SGHTA, CDR2 FQGNSA. CDR3 amino acids: CASSWGQGNIQYF. The CDR3 DNA follows: TGTGCCAGCAGCTGGGGACAGGGAAACATTCAGTACTTC.